Given below is one T cell receptor beta chain in context. Its cognate antigen is unknown. In preparing the TRB cDNA libraries, 5' RACE with UMI labels was used. TCRdb reprocessed the 5' RACE reads, keeping one entry per CDR3 protein, no DNA. The table lists 150,000 to 180,000 distinct CDR3 sequences, with approximately 0.46% in the top ten. The CDR3 totals 13 residues. This entry is derived from a study of CXCR3-negative and CXCR3-positive naive CD8 T cells. General observations from the study: Relative to CXCR3-negative naive cells, CXCR3-positive naive cells had more hydrophobic TRB CDR3s.

CD45RO-CCR7+CD27+CD95- characterized naive CD8+ T cells. Sequencing was done on a sample of naive CXCR3+ CD8+ T cells from blood. Subset indicated: CD45RO-CCR7+CD27+CD95- naive CD8+ T cells expressing CXCR3 (TNR3+). The chain links TRBV12-3 or TRBV12-4 to TRBJ2-1; TCRdb calls TRBD2, which cannot be checked without DNA. The clonotype comes from a human donor in good health. Some clones in this sample may be carry-over from other donors' samples. This CDR3 reads CASSFQAGNEQFF.